This passage covers 21 T cell receptor beta chains from one sample sequenced in a study of blood T cell repertoires in COVID-19. Data came from immunoSEQ multiplex PCR; TCRdb stores just in-frame clones and leaves some out. Of roughly 150,000 clones listed, around 87% were seen once; the top ten hold approximately 6.1%. The sequenced material came from peripheral blood. The receptors shown here come from an elderly man with acute or convalescent COVID-19.

By sample fraction, this clone is medium-sized. The chain employs TRBV5-1 and TRBJ1-6; D perhaps matches TRBD1 (5 bases). V was shortened by 4 bases and J by 1 base, with 18 bases between the two germline ends. Germline V gives CDR1 SGHRS, CDR2 YFSETQ. The CDR3 runs to 18 residues. In DNA, the CDR3 is TGCGCCAGCAGCAGGAGACAGCCAGATGGGTCCTATAATTCACCCCTCCACTTT. Translated, it gives CASSRRQPDGSYNSPLHF.

V and J are TRBV6-6 and TRBJ1-2; D unclear. CDR1 is MNHNY, CDR2 SVGAGI, per germline (reference sequence). V was cut by 7 bases and J by 2 bases, with 11 bases left in between. The CDR3 is made up of 13 amino acids. The CDR3 protein is CASNTGGNYGYTF. DNA for the CDR3: TGTGCCAGCAACACGGGCGGGAACTATGGCTACACCTTC.

The CDR3: CASSVAVGSSGNTIYF. The CDR3, as DNA: TGTGCCAGCAGCGTAGCTGTGGGGAGCTCTGGAAACACCATATATTTT. The chain combines TRBV9 with TRBJ1-3, with D unresolved. Germline V lookup: CDR1 SGDLS, CDR2 YYNGEE. Trimming took off 0 bases at V and 0 bases at J, with 10 bases between the two ends. This CDR3 comprises 16 residues.

This rearrangement joins TRBV5-1 to TRBJ1-2, with 8 bases lining up with TRBD1. The CDR3 spans 17 residues. Trimming took 2 bases from V and 0 from J; bases not matched to a gene: 9. CDR1 SGHRS and CDR2 YFSETQ come from the germline V gene. The CDR3 sequence is CASSFPLGQGTNYGYTF. The CDR3 coding sequence is TGCGCCAGCAGCTTCCCTCTTGGACAGGGTACTAACTATGGCTACACCTTC.

V gene TRBV19 combines with J gene TRBJ1-1; D gene uncertain. V was clipped by 4 bases and J by 3 bases, with 9 bases between them. This CDR3 has 13 amino acids. CDR1 LNHDA and CDR2 SQIVND come from the germline V gene (reference sequence). CDR3 region: CASSTVSDTEAFF. The CDR3 DNA sequence: TGTGCCAGTAGTACGGTCAGCGACACTGAAGCTTTCTTT.

The chain couples TRBV10-3 to TRBJ2-1; 8 bases fit TRBD1. CDR1 and CDR2 from the germline V gene are ENHRY and SYGVKD. The CDR3 runs 15 residues. V gave up 6 bases and J gave up 2 bases; unmatched junction bases: 6. CDR3 amino acids: CAIRPTGVAYNEQFF. The CDR3 DNA is TGTGCCATCAGACCGACAGGGGTTGCCTACAATGAGCAGTTCTTC.

The chain is built from TRBV7-9 and TRBJ1-1, with D perhaps matching TRBD1 (6 bases). The CDR3 covers 14 residues. Germline CDR1 reads SEHNR; CDR2 reads FQNEAQ (reference sequence). Trimming removed 5 bases at V and 3 bases at J, with 13 bases between. CDR3 loop: CASSLTGFHTEAFF. The CDR3 DNA is TGTGCCAGCAGCCTAACAGGGTTTCACACTGAAGCTTTCTTT.

V usage is TRBV28 and J usage is TRBJ2-3; 8 bases line up with TRBD2. The CDR3 spans 16 residues. From germline, CDR1 is MDHEN and CDR2 SYDVKM. The J segment lost 1 base and the V segment lost 2 bases, leaving 5 bases of the junction unmatched. CDR3 sequence: CASSLNLRGGTDTQYF. The CDR3 DNA reads as TGTGCCAGCAGTTTAAATTTGCGGGGGGGCACAGATACGCAGTATTTT.

This clone was found once. This CDR3 is CSERGDGYNEQFF. The CDR3 bases are TGCAGCGAGCGGGGGGACGGCTACAATGAGCAGTTCTTC. The rearrangement uses TRBV29-1 and TRBJ2-1; 9 positions agree with TRBD2. This CDR3 spans 13 amino acids. Germline CDR1 is SQVTM and CDR2 is ANQGSEA. V dropped 7 bases and J dropped 3; count of bases not matched to a gene: 4.

The V call is TRBV9, the J call TRBJ2-2; D is uncertain. CDR3 length equals 15 residues. V was pared by 0 bases and J by 4 bases, with 10 bases between. Germline V CDR1 and CDR2: SGDLS, YYNGEE. CDR3 sequence (DNA): TGTGCCAGCAGCGTAGTCAGTGAGGCCACCGGGGAGCTGTTTTTT. It yields the protein CASSVVSEATGELFF.

This chain uses TRBV5-4 with TRBJ1-4; D gene ambiguous. With 7 bases removed from V and 2 bases from J, the gap between germline ends came to 15 bases. The germline gives CDR1 SGHNT, CDR2 YYREEE (reference sequence). The CDR3 covers 15 residues. This CDR3 reads CASGRLGGTNEKLFF. The CDR3 DNA is TGTGCCAGCGGACGCCTCGGCGGGACTAATGAAAAACTGTTTTTT.

This clone has only a few counts. The V gene is TRBV5-1, the J gene TRBJ1-3, with D hard to call. V was cut by 4 bases and J by 1 base, with 12 bases left in between. Per the germline V gene, CDR1 is SGHRS and CDR2 is YFSETQ. The CDR3 has 15 amino acids. The DNA for the CDR3 is TGCGCCAGCAGCCCTCTCGGCGGTTCTGGAAACACCATATATTTT. Its protein product is CASSPLGGSGNTIYF.

Only a few counts were recorded for this clone. The chain carries TRBV7-9 and TRBJ2-7; TRBD1 matches at 10 bases. Germline V lookup: CDR1 SEHNR, CDR2 FQNEAQ (reference sequence). V was clipped by 5 bases and J by 2 bases; unmatched bases: 15. The CDR3 is 18 amino acids. The CDR3 reads CASSHVPGQGPTPYEQYF. CDR3 sequence (DNA): TGTGCCAGCAGCCACGTCCCGGGACAGGGGCCGACCCCCTACGAGCAGTACTTC.

The J gene is TRBJ1-1, the V gene TRBV7-9, with TRBD1 matching 7 bases. CDR1 is SEHNR and CDR2 is FQNEAQ in the germline V gene (reference sequence). J gave up 11 bases and V 5 bases, and 14 bases lay outside the gene matches. This CDR3 comprises 14 residues. CDR3 sequence: CASSTPTGLSRAFF. The CDR3 coding sequence is TGTGCCAGCAGCACCCCGACAGGGCTCTCTCGGGCTTTCTTT.

V and J are TRBV7-3 and TRBJ1-1; TRBD1 might be the D (6 bases). V shed 5 bases and J shed 4 bases, with 17 bases lying between them. The CDR3 totals 15 residues. Germline V gene lookup returns CDR1 SGHTA and CDR2 FQGTGA. As DNA, the CDR3 is TGTGCCAGCAGCACTGGACAGATAGGCTCCACTGAAGCTTTCTTT. It codes for CASSTGQIGSTEAFF.

The V and J genes are TRBV5-1 and TRBJ2-4, with D perhaps matching TRBD1 (5 bases). The germline V and J ends were trimmed by 0 bases and 7 bases, with 11 bases remaining between them. The germline V gene encodes CDR1 SGHRS and CDR2 YFSETQ. This CDR3 region has 14 residues. The CDR3 nucleotides are TGCGCCAGCAGCTTGGAGGGGTTAGGGAACATTCAGTACTTC. This encodes CASSLEGLGNIQYF.

The chain links TRBV6-1 to TRBJ2-7; tentative D call: TRBD2 (5 bases). CDR3 length: 15 amino acids. The V gene lost 2 bases and the J gene lost 2 bases, with 13 bases spanning the gap. Germline V lookup: CDR1 MNHNS, CDR2 SASEGT. The CDR3 loop reads CASSERLLEAYEQYF. The CDR3 nucleotides read TGTGCCAGCAGTGAAAGGCTTTTGGAGGCCTACGAGCAGTACTTC.

This sequence joins TRBV28 and TRBJ1-2, with D possibly matching TRBD1 (6 bases). Germline CDR1 reads MDHEN; CDR2 reads SYDVKM. This CDR3 spans 17 amino acids. Deletions cut 5 bases from V and 0 bases from J, with 19 bases between. For the CDR3, the DNA is TGTGCCAGCAGTCCCCCGGCAGGGGCCGAAGCTAACTATGGCTACACCTTC. This codes for CASSPPAGAEANYGYTF.

The chain uses TRBV5-1 and TRBJ1-2, with a weak D call TRBD1 (5 bases). This CDR3 has 15 residues. V gave up 0 bases and J gave up 4 bases, with 13 bases separating them. Germline loops: CDR1 SGHRS, CDR2 YFSETQ. CDR3 sequence: CASSLANSDIYGYTF. CDR3 coding DNA: TGCGCCAGCAGCTTGGCCAATTCGGACATCTATGGCTACACCTTC.

This chain joins TRBV2 and TRBJ1-2; no definite D call. Germline CDR1 is SNHLY and CDR2 is FYNNEI. The V and J ends lost 4 bases and 8 bases respectively, with 20 bases between them. The CDR3 covers 15 residues. The DNA for the CDR3 is TGTGCCAGCAGTGCGAGGTGGGAGGCGACTCAAGGCTACACCTTC. Protein sequence: CASSARWEATQGYTF.

This chain uses TRBV13 with TRBJ2-1; 8 bases match TRBD2. V dropped 4 bases and J dropped 8; count of bases not matched to a gene: 7. This CDR3 is built from 14 residues. The germline V gene has CDR1 PRHDT and CDR2 FYEKMQ (reference sequence). The CDR3 is CASSSARGGDEQFF. The CDR3 DNA reads TGTGCCAGCAGCTCAGCCCGGGGGGGGGATGAGCAGTTCTTC.